Sequencing of this T cell receptor (beta chain) was carried out in a study of cytomegalovirus exposure and HLA in healthy donors. Whole-study context: In an earlier analysis, some 110 million unique TCR beta sequences were found from 200 million or so T cells. Study-wide results and limits: Within an earlier analysis, most TCR beta V segments proved productive either about 87% or about 30% of the time. Most TCR sequences showed up rarely, but some public TCRs showed up in many donors.

Germline-derived CDR1 and CDR2 are MNHEY and SMNVEV (reference sequence). The CDR3 is made up of 16 amino acids. Trimming at V came to 5 bases and at J to 2 bases, leaving 9 bases not matched to a gene. Both 60 Vbeta primers and 13 Jbeta primers went into the PCR. Clones were read by immunoSEQ multiplex PCR, and TCRdb kept only the in-frame ones, dropping some. The repertoire holds about 100,000 clones, with around 76% as singletons. As for this clone: Antigen unknown.

Sequencing used PBMCs. The chain recombines TRBV27 with TRBJ1-5; 7 bases line up with TRBD1. The TCR sequence derives from a man in his forties in good health and CMV-seropositive. CDR3 sequence (DNA): TGTGCCAGCAGTAAACGACAAGGGGGCGGCAATCAGCCCCAGCATTTT. Protein product: CASSKRQGGGNQPQHF.